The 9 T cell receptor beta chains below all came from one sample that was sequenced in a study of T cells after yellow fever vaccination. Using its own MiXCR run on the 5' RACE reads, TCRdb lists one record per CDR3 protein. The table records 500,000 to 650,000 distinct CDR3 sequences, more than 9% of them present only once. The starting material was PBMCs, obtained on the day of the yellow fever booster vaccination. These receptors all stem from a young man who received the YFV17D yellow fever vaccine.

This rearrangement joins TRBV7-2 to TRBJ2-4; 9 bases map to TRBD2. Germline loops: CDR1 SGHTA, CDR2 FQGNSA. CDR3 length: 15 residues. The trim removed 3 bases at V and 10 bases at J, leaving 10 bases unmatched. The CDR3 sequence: CASSFGREGAGIQYF. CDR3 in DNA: TGTGCCAGCAGCTTTGGGCGGGAGGGGGCGGGTATTCAGTACTTC.

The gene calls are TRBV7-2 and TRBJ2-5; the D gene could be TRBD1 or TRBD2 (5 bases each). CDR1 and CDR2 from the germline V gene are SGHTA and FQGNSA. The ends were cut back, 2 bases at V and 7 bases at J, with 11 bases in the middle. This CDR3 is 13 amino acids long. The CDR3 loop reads CASSLLGRRTQYF. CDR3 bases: TGTGCCAGCAGCTTATTGGGACGAAGGACCCAGTACTTC.

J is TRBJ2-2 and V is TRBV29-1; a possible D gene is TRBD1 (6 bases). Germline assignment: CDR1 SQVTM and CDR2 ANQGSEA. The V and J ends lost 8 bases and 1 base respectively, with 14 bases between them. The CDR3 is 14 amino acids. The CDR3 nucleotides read TGCAGCCCACTGCTCAGGGGGAACACCGGGGAGCTGTTTTTT. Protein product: CSPLLRGNTGELFF.

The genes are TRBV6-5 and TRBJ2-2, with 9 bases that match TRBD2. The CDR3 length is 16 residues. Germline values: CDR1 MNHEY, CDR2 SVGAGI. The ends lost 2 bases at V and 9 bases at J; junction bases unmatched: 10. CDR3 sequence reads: CASSYEGTSISRELFF. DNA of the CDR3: TGTGCCAGCAGTTACGAAGGGACTAGCATAAGTAGGGAGCTGTTTTTT.

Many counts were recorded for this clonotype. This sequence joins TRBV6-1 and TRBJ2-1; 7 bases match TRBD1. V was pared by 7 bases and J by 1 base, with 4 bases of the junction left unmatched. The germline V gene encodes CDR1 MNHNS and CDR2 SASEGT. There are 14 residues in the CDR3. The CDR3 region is CASNRQGSYNEQFF. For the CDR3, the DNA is TGTGCCAGCAACAGACAGGGTTCCTACAATGAGCAGTTCTTC.

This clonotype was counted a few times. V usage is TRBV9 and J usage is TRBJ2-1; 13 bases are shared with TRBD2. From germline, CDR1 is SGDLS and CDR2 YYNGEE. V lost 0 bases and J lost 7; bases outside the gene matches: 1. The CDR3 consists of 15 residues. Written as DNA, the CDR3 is TGTGCCAGCAGCGTAGGGACTAGCGGGGGTAATGAGCAGTTCTTC. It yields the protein CASSVGTSGGNEQFF.

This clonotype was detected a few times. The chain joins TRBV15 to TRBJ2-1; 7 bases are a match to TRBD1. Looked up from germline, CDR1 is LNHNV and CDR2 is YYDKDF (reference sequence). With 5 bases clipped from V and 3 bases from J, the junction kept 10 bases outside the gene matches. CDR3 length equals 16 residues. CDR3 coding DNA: TGTGCCACCAGCGGCAGCCGACAGGGTGGCTACAATGAGCAGTTCTTC. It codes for CATSGSRQGGYNEQFF. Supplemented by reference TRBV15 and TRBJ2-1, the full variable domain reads DAMVIQNPRYQVTQFGKPVTLSCSQTLNHNVMYWYQQKSSQAPKLLFHYYDKDFNNEADTPDNFQSRRPNTSFCFLDIRSPGLGDTAMYLCATSGSRQGGYNEQFFGPGTRLTVL.

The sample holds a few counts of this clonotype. CDR3 protein: CASSSLAGVSGANVLTF. In DNA form, the CDR3 reads TGTGCCAGCAGCTCCCTAGCGGGAGTATCTGGGGCCAACGTCCTGACTTTC. This chain uses TRBV7-2 with TRBJ2-6; 10 nucleotides match TRBD2. Germline CDR1 SGHTA, CDR2 FQGNSA. The V and J ends lost 4 bases and 1 base, in that order; junction bases with no gene match: 4. This CDR3 contains 17 residues.

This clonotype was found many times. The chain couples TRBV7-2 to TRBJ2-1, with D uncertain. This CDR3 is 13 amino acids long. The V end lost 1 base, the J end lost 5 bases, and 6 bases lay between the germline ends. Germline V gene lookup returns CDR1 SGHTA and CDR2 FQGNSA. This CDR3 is CASSLGPDNEQFF. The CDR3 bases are TGTGCCAGCAGCTTAGGTCCGGACAATGAGCAGTTCTTC.